The 14 T cell receptor beta chains given below trace back to one sample, sequenced in a study of lymphopenia after photon versus proton radiotherapy. Sequenced by immunoSEQ multiplex PCR; TCRdb stores in-frame clones only, minus some. The sample yields 77,000 or so clones, around 88% seen once. The sample here was peripheral blood, taken from a patient treated with proton-based radiotherapy. The source of these receptors is a man aged 55 to 69 with pancreatic cancer.

This sequence joins TRBV30 and TRBJ1-2; D is perhaps TRBD1 (6 bases). V was trimmed by 4 bases and J by 4 bases, leaving 10 bases between them. CDR1 is GTSNPN, CDR2 SVGIG, per germline (reference sequence). The CDR3 runs to 12 residues. This chain's CDR3 is CAWTGGAYGYTF. The DNA of the CDR3 is TGTGCCTGGACTGGGGGCGCCTATGGCTACACCTTC.

This sequence joins TRBV6-6 and TRBJ2-1; 10 bases agree with TRBD2. CDR1 is MNHNY and CDR2 is SVGAGI in the germline V gene (reference sequence). The CDR3 sequence is 15 residues long. Trimming removed 5 bases from V and 7 bases from J; junction bases left unmatched: 8. Here the CDR3 reads CASSQSGRAVNEQFF. CDR3 coding DNA: TGTGCCAGCAGTCAAAGCGGGAGGGCCGTTAATGAGCAGTTCTTC.

This sequence joins TRBV28 and TRBJ2-1, with 15 nucleotides matching TRBD2. Germline V CDR1 and CDR2: MDHEN, SYDVKM. Trimming took 6 bases from V and 6 from J; bases not matched to a gene: 3. CDR3 length: 15 amino acids. The CDR3 sequence: CASSRTSGRANEQFF. The DNA for the CDR3 is TGTGCCAGCAGCCGGACTAGCGGGAGGGCCAATGAGCAGTTCTTC. The entire variable domain, with the rest obtained from reference TRBV28 and TRBJ2-1, is as follows: DVKVTQSSRYLVKRTGEKVFLECVQDMDHENMFWYRQDPGLGLRLIYFSYDVKMKEKGDIPEGYSVSREKKERFSLILESASTNQTSMYLCASSRTSGRANEQFFGPGTRLTVL.

This clone came up a few times. The rearrangement links TRBV28 to TRBJ1-5; no reliable D call. CDR3 length: 13 amino acids. Germline CDR1 is MDHEN and CDR2 is SYDVKM. V gave up 7 bases and J gave up 3 bases, with 10 bases separating them. The CDR3 loop is CASTRPLNQPQHF. The CDR3 nucleotides are TGTGCCAGCACCAGGCCCCTCAATCAGCCCCAGCATTTT. The entire variable domain, with the rest obtained from reference TRBV28 and TRBJ1-5, is as follows: DVKVTQSSRYLVKRTGEKVFLECVQDMDHENMFWYRQDPGLGLRLIYFSYDVKMKEKGDIPEGYSVSREKKERFSLILESASTNQTSMYLCASTRPLNQPQHFGDGTRLSIL.

The table lists this clone with a count of one. V is TRBV9 and J is TRBJ1-4; no firm D call. Germline V CDR1 and CDR2: SGDLS, YYNGEE. The CDR3 loop spans 14 amino acids. V was shortened by 0 bases and J by 2 bases, with 5 bases between the two germline ends. The CDR3 bases are TGTGCCAGCAGCGTAGCCGGTACTAATGAAAAACTGTTTTTT. The encoded protein is CASSVAGTNEKLFF. The full variable domain, in which reference TRBV9 and TRBJ1-4 provide the parts outside the CDR3, is DSGVTQTPKHLITATGQRVTLRCSPRSGDLSVYWYQQSLDQGLQFLIQYYNGEERAKGNILERFSAQQFPDLHSELNLSSLELGDSALYFCASSVAGTNEKLFFGSGTQLSVL.

The chain has TRBV11-2 and TRBJ1-1; D unclear. Trimming cost V 2 bases and J 1 base, with 5 bases left between them. The CDR3 is 13 residues long. Germline CDR1 reads SGHAT; CDR2 reads FQNNGV. CDR3 sequence: CASSLFENTEAFF. The CDR3 nucleotides read TGTGCCAGCAGCTTATTCGAGAACACTGAAGCTTTCTTT.

The chain uses TRBV28 and TRBJ2-7; possibly TRBD2 for D (6 bases). Trimming took off 1 base at V and 6 bases at J, with 10 bases between the two ends. Looked up from germline, CDR1 is MDHEN and CDR2 is SYDVKM. This CDR3 is built from 13 residues. The CDR3 spells CASSLFQGGEQYF. The CDR3 DNA reads TGTGCCAGCAGTTTATTTCAGGGAGGCGAGCAGTACTTC.

The chain uses TRBV5-1 and TRBJ2-3; 12 bases are shared with TRBD2. The trim removed 4 bases at V and 4 bases at J, leaving 13 bases unmatched. Germline CDR1 is SGHRS and CDR2 is YFSETQ. The CDR3 is 18 amino acids. CDR3 bases: TGCGCCAGCAGCCTCGCCTCACTAGCGGGAGGAGGGGCAGATACGCAGTATTTT. It is translated as CASSLASLAGGGADTQYF.

The chain couples TRBV7-2 to TRBJ2-1; D is possibly TRBD2 (5 bases). Germline CDR1 and CDR2: SGHTA and FQGNSA. The CDR3 is made up of 16 amino acids. V lost 1 base and J lost 0, with 10 bases in between. CDR3 DNA: TGTGCCAGCAGCTTAGTGGGAGCTGGCTCCTACAATGAGCAGTTCTTC. Its protein is CASSLVGAGSYNEQFF.

V and J are TRBV11-2 and TRBJ2-5, with D possibly matching TRBD2 (5 bases). This CDR3 has 13 residues. Trimming left V 4 bases short and J 3 bases short, with 9 bases between. From germline, CDR1 is SGHAT and CDR2 FQNNGV. The CDR3 DNA sequence: TGTGCCAGCAGCTGGACGGGAAAAGAGACCCAGTACTTC. It encodes CASSWTGKETQYF.

The chain uses TRBV7-6 and TRBJ2-7; 7 bases agree with TRBD1. Per germline, CDR1 SGHVS and CDR2 FNYEAQ. This CDR3 region has 13 residues. Trimming took 4 bases from V and 6 from J; bases not matched to a gene: 6. The CDR3 DNA sequence: TGTGCCAGCAGCTCCGGGACAGTCCTCGAGCAGTACTTC. Its translation: CASSSGTVLEQYF.

The chain combines TRBV30 with TRBJ1-2, with a tentative D call TRBD1 (6 bases). CDR1 GTSNPN and CDR2 SVGIG come from the germline V gene (reference sequence). The V end was cut by 2 bases, the J end by 8 bases, with 18 bases between. The CDR3 consists of 14 residues. The CDR3 reads CAWSTPITGPGYTF. CDR3 in DNA: TGTGCCTGGAGTACCCCCATTACAGGGCCCGGCTACACCTTC.

CDR3 sequence reads: CASSPRGGWETQYF. The CDR3 DNA is TGTGCCAGCAGTCCCCGGGGGGGGTGGGAGACCCAGTACTTC. V and J are TRBV6-1 and TRBJ2-5, with TRBD2 identical over 8 bases. The germline CDR1 and CDR2 sequences are MNHNS and SASEGT. This CDR3 comprises 14 residues. V lost 5 bases and J lost 5; bases outside the gene matches: 7.

The J gene is TRBJ1-2, the V gene TRBV5-1; TRBD1 is a possible D gene (6 bases). V lost 1 base and J lost 6, with 13 bases in between. From germline, CDR1 is SGHRS and CDR2 YFSETQ. CDR3 length equals 14 residues. The CDR3 spells CASSLFVGADGYTF. The CDR3 nucleotides are TGCGCCAGCAGCTTGTTTGTGGGGGCTGATGGCTACACCTTC.